What follows are 21 T cell receptor beta chains derived from one specimen sequenced in a study of T cells after yellow fever vaccination (dated by TCRdb to the late 2010s). The library was generated by 5' RACE. Sequencer: Illumina HiSeq 2500. TCRdb reran the public reads through fastp at Q25 and MiXCR, keeping productive beta chains. Each entry is one CDR3 protein sequence, shown with its most common DNA and genes. The sample profile shows roughly 500,000 distinct CDR3 sequences; over 15% of them were found once. The top ten clonotypes cover approximately 15% of the sample. In the paper's terms, the treatment or condition label means: live attenuated yellow fever vaccine strain. Sequenced here: PBMCs, sampled 15 days after the yellow fever booster vaccination. These receptors all stem from a man in his thirties or forties who received the YFV17D yellow fever vaccine.

This chain uses TRBV5-1 with TRBJ2-2, with D possibly TRBD2 on 5 matching bases. Trimming took 0 bases from V and 7 from J, leaving 13 bases between them. The CDR3 loop spans 15 amino acids. In germline, CDR1 is SGHRS, CDR2 YFSETQ. The CDR3 DNA is TGCGCCAGCAGCTTGGAGTTGTCTAGCAGCGGGGAGCTGTTTTTT. It codes for CASSLELSSSGELFF. Supplemented by reference TRBV5-1 and TRBJ2-2, the full variable domain reads KAGVTQTPRYLIKTRGQQVTLSCSPISGHRSVSWYQQTPGQGLQFLFEYFSETQRNKGNFPGRFSGRQFSNSRSEMNVSTLELGDSALYLCASSLELSSSGELFFGEGSRLTVL.

The gene calls are TRBV7-2 and TRBJ2-7, with 12 bases identical to TRBD2. CDR1 is SGHTA and CDR2 is FQGNSA in the germline V gene. J gave up 7 bases and V 1 base, and 8 bases lay outside the gene matches. This CDR3 is built from 16 residues. CDR3 amino acids: CASSLGLAGVAREQYF. The DNA of the CDR3 is TGTGCCAGCAGCTTAGGACTAGCGGGAGTGGCGAGGGAGCAGTACTTC.

The table lists this clonotype with a few counts. The chain combines TRBV9 with TRBJ2-2; 9 bases are shared with TRBD2. V was clipped by 3 bases and J by 4 bases; unmatched bases: 7. Germline CDR1 is SGDLS and CDR2 is YYNGEE. CDR3 length: 16 amino acids. The CDR3 is CASSATSGHTTGELFF. CDR3 bases: TGTGCCAGCAGCGCGACTAGCGGTCACACCACCGGGGAGCTGTTTTTT.

The chain has TRBV7-2 and TRBJ2-2, with D maybe TRBD2 (5 bases). Trimming cost V 5 bases and J 5 bases, with 15 bases left between them. This CDR3 comprises 15 residues. In germline, CDR1 is SGHTA, CDR2 FQGNSA. CDR3 in amino acids: CASSPDSLGTGELFF. CDR3 in DNA: TGTGCCAGCAGCCCGGACTCCCTTGGGACCGGGGAGCTGTTTTTT.

The sample holds a few counts of this clonotype. V and J are TRBV12-3 or TRBV12-4 and TRBJ2-1, with 11 bases that match TRBD1. This CDR3 is 14 amino acids long. V was clipped by 6 bases and J by 6 bases; unmatched bases: 4. This CDR3 is CASSVGTGGNEQFF. CDR3 coding DNA: TGTGCCAGCAGCGTCGGGACAGGGGGCAATGAGCAGTTCTTC.

The chain joins TRBV12-3 or TRBV12-4 to TRBJ2-3; the D is unclear. Trimming pared 9 bases from V and 5 bases from J, leaving 12 bases between. This CDR3 spans 12 amino acids. Written as DNA, the CDR3 is TGTGCCAGTACAGCCGGAGTAGATACGCAGTATTTT. Its protein is CASTAGVDTQYF.

The V gene is TRBV5-4, the J gene TRBJ2-5; D may match TRBD1 or TRBD2 (6 bases each). V lost 0 bases, J lost 5 bases, and 17 bases lay in between. The CDR3 is made up of 16 amino acids. CDR1 and CDR2 (germline): SGHNT, YYREEE (reference sequence). This chain's CDR3 is CASSLEGGGLWETQYF. The CDR3 nucleotides are TGTGCCAGCAGCTTGGAAGGGGGAGGCCTCTGGGAGACCCAGTACTTC.

This clonotype was seen a few times. The V call is TRBV12-3 or TRBV12-4, the J call TRBJ2-1; 13 bases fit TRBD2. J lost 9 bases, V lost 10 bases, and 3 bases had no gene match. The CDR3 contains 12 residues. In DNA form, the CDR3 reads TGTGCCACTGGACTAGCGGGAGTTGAGCAGTTCTTC. Protein product: CATGLAGVEQFF.

This CDR3 is CASRPPPGHGSYEQYF. CDR3 coding DNA: TGTGCCAGCAGACCCCCCCCGGGACATGGATCCTACGAGCAGTACTTC. This chain uses TRBV6-2 or TRBV6-3 with TRBJ2-7, with TRBD1 as a possible D gene (6 bases). The germline CDR1 and CDR2 sequences are MNHEY and SVGEGT. CDR3 size: 16 residues. The V gene lost 6 bases and the J gene lost 1 base, with 19 bases spanning the gap.

The table lists this clonotype with many counts. The chain employs TRBV12-3 or TRBV12-4 and TRBJ2-2, with 8 bases aligning to TRBD2. J lost 6 bases, V lost 4 bases, and 1 base had no gene match. The CDR3 spans 13 residues. The CDR3 spells CASSYSGAGELFF. In DNA, the CDR3 is TGTGCCAGCAGTTATAGCGGGGCCGGGGAGCTGTTTTTT.

This clonotype has just a few counts. The rearrangement uses TRBV7-8 and TRBJ2-1; 9 bases map to TRBD2. The CDR3 sequence is 18 residues long. V dropped 1 base and J dropped 0; count of bases not matched to a gene: 7. CDR1 and CDR2 (germline): SGHVS, FQNEAQ. The CDR3 DNA reads as TGTGCCAGCAGCTTAGTTAGCGGGAGTCATAGCTCCTACAATGAGCAGTTCTTC. It specifies CASSLVSGSHSSYNEQFF.

This clonotype appeared a few times. The chain couples TRBV7-8 to TRBJ1-6, with a weak D call TRBD1 (5 bases). Germline values: CDR1 SGHVS, CDR2 FQNEAQ. V was clipped by 5 bases and J by 6 bases, with 20 bases between them. The CDR3 contains 17 residues. In nucleotides, the CDR3 is TGTGCCAGCAGCCAAACCTTGGGACCCACAGTTAATTCACCCCTCCACTTT. It encodes CASSQTLGPTVNSPLHF.

The chain combines TRBV20-1 with TRBJ2-3; 14 bases line up with TRBD2. The germline gives CDR1 DFQATT, CDR2 SNEGSKA (reference sequence). CDR3 length equals 20 residues. V lost 0 bases, J lost 3 bases, and 14 bases stayed unmatched. In nucleotides, the CDR3 is TGCAGTGCTAGAGACCACCGGGGACTAGCGGGAGATGGGGCGACAGATACGCAGTATTTT. It codes for CSARDHRGLAGDGATDTQYF.

The chain joins TRBV6-5 to TRBJ2-5; D gene uncertain. The CDR3 has 14 residues. Germline V gene sequence: CDR1 MNHEY, CDR2 SVGAGI. Trimming shortened V by 2 bases and J by 2 bases, and 9 bases separated the two germline ends. CDR3 protein: CASSYPRIQETQYF. The CDR3 region has the DNA TGTGCCAGCAGTTACCCGCGAATTCAAGAGACCCAGTACTTC.

This clonotype was counted only a few times. The chain has TRBV27 and TRBJ2-1; the match to TRBD1 covers 7 bases. This CDR3 region has 12 residues. Germline trimming cut 4 bases from V and 10 bases from J; bases unmatched to any gene: 4. Germline loops: CDR1 MNHEY, CDR2 SMNVEV (reference sequence). CDR3 protein: CASSYSGQEQFF. The DNA of the CDR3 is TGTGCCAGCAGTTATTCGGGACAGGAGCAGTTCTTC.

The chain combines TRBV29-1 with TRBJ1-2; D not certain. CDR3 length: 14 residues. V lost 1 base and J 3 bases, leaving 12 bases between the germline ends. CDR1 is SQVTM and CDR2 is ANQGSEA in the germline V gene. The chain's CDR3 is CSVEGLTVDYGYTF. Written as DNA, the CDR3 is TGCAGCGTTGAAGGCCTAACAGTGGACTATGGCTACACCTTC.

J is TRBJ2-1 and V is TRBV9; 7 positions match TRBD2. CDR3 length: 14 amino acids. The germline gives CDR1 SGDLS, CDR2 YYNGEE. V was clipped by 3 bases and J by 6 bases; unmatched bases: 6. As DNA, the CDR3 is TGTGCCAGCAGCGCCGGGACTATGCTCAATGAGCAGTTCTTC. It encodes CASSAGTMLNEQFF.

The genes are TRBV5-1 and TRBJ2-4; D is ambiguous. V was clipped by 0 bases and J by 3 bases, with 4 bases between them. Germline V gives CDR1 SGHRS, CDR2 YFSETQ. This CDR3 is built from 13 residues. As DNA, the CDR3 is TGCGCCAGCAGCTTGGACAGCAAAAACATTCAGTACTTC. It yields the protein CASSLDSKNIQYF.

This chain connects TRBV5-6 to TRBJ2-3; D gene unclear. The germline CDR1 and CDR2 sequences are SGHDT and YYEEEE. This CDR3 contains 16 residues. Trimming stripped 0 bases from V and 4 bases from J, with 15 bases between. CDR3 sequence reads: CASSLEQPKRADTQYF. The CDR3 DNA is TGTGCCAGCAGCTTGGAACAGCCCAAAAGAGCAGATACGCAGTATTTT.

This chain uses TRBV2 with TRBJ2-2; D is possibly TRBD1 (5 bases). Germline V CDR1 and CDR2: SNHLY, FYNNEI. Trimming stripped 9 bases from V and 1 base from J, with 9 bases between. This CDR3 has 13 residues. CDR3 sequence (DNA): TGTGCCAGTTCGACAGAGAACACCGGGGAGCTGTTTTTT. Its translation: CASSTENTGELFF.

V is TRBV18 and J is TRBJ2-1, with 13 bases aligning to TRBD2. This CDR3 contains 16 residues. The germline V gene has CDR1 KGHSH and CDR2 LQKENI. V trimming: 0 bases; J trimming: 8 bases; junction bases outside the gene matches: 4. The CDR3 loop reads CASSPPRTSGSHEQFF. CDR3 nucleotide sequence: TGTGCCAGCTCACCACCGAGGACTAGCGGGAGCCATGAGCAGTTCTTC.